Shown below are 9 T cell receptor beta chains from a single sample sequenced in a study of T cell changes during pregnancy in multiple sclerosis. Data came from immunoSEQ multiplex PCR; TCRdb stores just in-frame clones and leaves some out. The sample lists roughly 110,000 clones; under 95% were seen once. The starting material was peripheral blood, obtained in the third trimester of pregnancy. Source of these receptors: a female donor in good health, enrolled as a control in a pregnancy study.

The chain recombines TRBV9 with TRBJ2-3; 12 nucleotides match TRBD2. CDR1 and CDR2 (germline): SGDLS, YYNGEE. The CDR3 sequence is 16 residues long. The junction had 5 bases not matched to a gene; V was cut back by 4 bases and J by 2 bases. In DNA form, the CDR3 reads TGTGCCAGCAGCTTTAGGACTAGCGGGGTCACAGATACGCAGTATTTT. Residues: CASSFRTSGVTDTQYF.

This sequence joins TRBV7-2 and TRBJ2-7, with 10 bases that match TRBD1. V lost 1 base to trimming and J lost 3 bases; unmatched junction nucleotides: 6. This CDR3 has 16 residues. Germline CDR1 SGHTA, CDR2 FQGNSA. This chain's CDR3 is CASSLGMTGGGYEQYF. The CDR3 region has the DNA TGTGCCAGCAGCTTAGGCATGACAGGGGGCGGCTACGAGCAGTACTTC.

The chain carries TRBV6-5 and TRBJ1-2; tentative D call: TRBD1 (6 bases). Germline V gene lookup returns CDR1 MNHEY and CDR2 SVGAGI. There are 13 residues in the CDR3. V lost 2 bases to trimming and J lost 8 bases, with 12 bases between them. In DNA, the CDR3 is TGTGCCAGCAGTTACGGCCAGGGGTTGGGCTACACCTTC. Translated: CASSYGQGLGYTF.

The genes are TRBV5-6 and TRBJ2-7, with TRBD2 identical over 9 bases. V lost 1 base, J lost 6 bases, and 8 bases stayed unmatched. This CDR3 is 15 amino acids long. Per the germline V gene, CDR1 is SGHDT and CDR2 is YYEEEE. CDR3 sequence: CASSLISGGTFEQYF. The CDR3 nucleotides read TGTGCCAGCAGCTTGATTAGCGGGGGTACATTCGAGCAGTACTTC.

This clone has only a few counts. V and J are TRBV18 and TRBJ1-5, with D possibly being TRBD1 (6 bases). CDR1 is KGHSH, CDR2 LQKENI, per germline. The V and J ends lost 5 bases and 6 bases respectively, with 11 bases between them. The CDR3 covers 13 residues. The CDR3 coding sequence is TGTGCCAGCTCAAGGACAGTTGGTCAGCCCCAGCATTTT. This codes for CASSRTVGQPQHF.

The V and J genes are TRBV5-5 and TRBJ1-1; D perhaps matches TRBD1 (6 bases). V gave up 3 bases and J gave up 1 base, with 10 bases separating them. The CDR3 loop spans 14 amino acids. From germline, CDR1 is SGHKS and CDR2 YYEKEE (reference sequence). The CDR3 sequence is CASSSRGGNTEAFF. In DNA form, the CDR3 reads TGTGCCAGCAGCTCCAGGGGTGGGAACACTGAAGCTTTCTTT.

This clone was counted a single time. The chain is built from TRBV7-2 and TRBJ2-3; 9 bases are shared with TRBD2. V lost 9 bases and J lost 1; bases outside the gene matches: 8. CDR3 length: 15 residues. The V gene's germline CDR1 is SGHTA and CDR2 FQGNSA. The CDR3 region has the DNA TGTGCCAGTACCGGGGCTAGCGGGGGCACAGATACGCAGTATTTT. Amino acid sequence: CASTGASGGTDTQYF.

This clone was found a few times. The chain combines TRBV7-8 with TRBJ1-2; D gene uncertain. Trimming left V 2 bases short and J 0 bases short, with 10 bases between. CDR3 length: 15 amino acids. Germline V gene lookup returns CDR1 SGHVS and CDR2 FQNEAQ. The DNA for the CDR3 is TGTGCCAGCAGCTTACACAGATCTCCTAACTATGGCTACACCTTC. Translated, it gives CASSLHRSPNYGYTF.

The chain carries TRBV7-9 and TRBJ2-7; a possible D gene is TRBD2 (6 bases). Deletions cut 1 base from V and 4 bases from J, with 20 bases between. The germline CDR1 and CDR2 sequences are SEHNR and FQNEAQ (reference sequence). This CDR3 has 17 amino acids. In DNA form, the CDR3 reads TGTGCCAGCAGCTTAGGGAAGGGACTGAAAGTATTATACGAGCAGTACTTC. Protein product: CASSLGKGLKVLYEQYF.